The 2 T cell receptor beta chains in this list originate from one sample, sequenced in a study of blood T cells in healthy people across ages. Alongside a J-beta primer mix, a sample-barcoded 5' primer served in a second PCR lasting about 6 to 11 cycles. TCRdb processed the 5' RACE reads anew with MiXCR; each CDR3 protein has one entry. In the table there are 540,000 or so distinct CDR3 sequences, around half of which are singletons. The sample comprised blood. The source of these receptors is an elderly man in good health.

This clonotype was found a few times. J is TRBJ2-1 and V is TRBV3-1; D is tentatively TRBD1 or TRBD2 (5 bases each). V was clipped by 3 bases and J by 0 bases, with 12 bases between them. Germline CDR1 is LGHDT and CDR2 is YNNKEL (reference sequence). The CDR3 is 16 residues long. The CDR3 sequence is CASSQGRVSSYNEQFF. The CDR3 DNA reads TGTGCCAGCAGCCAGGGGCGGGTCAGCTCCTACAATGAGCAGTTCTTC.

In this sample, this clonotype turned up a few times. The chain has TRBV29-1 and TRBJ1-4; a possible D gene is TRBD1 (6 bases). CDR3 length: 14 residues. Germline V gene sequence: CDR1 SQVTM, CDR2 ANQGSEA. Trimming removed 2 bases from V and 7 bases from J, with 14 bases in between. The CDR3 reads CSVEWTDRPEKLFF. The CDR3, as DNA: TGCAGCGTTGAATGGACAGACCGACCTGAAAAACTGTTTTTT.